The clone carrying this TCR beta chain occurred a few times. Antigen: not known. The data belong to a study of CD8+CD57+ T cells in acquired aplastic anemia. Study summary: Sorted CD4+ and CD8+ cells yielded DNA averaging about 2.9 ug. For CD4+ cells, healthy donors had an average of roughly 9.8 million reads.

General study results and limits: Between patients and controls, CD8+ Simpson's diversity did not vary significantly. Sharing between patients and controls was observed for roughly 30 CD8+ CDR3 sequences.

With 11 bases removed from V and 5 bases from J, the gap between germline ends came to 13 bases. The CDR3 is 11 residues long. The germline V gene has CDR1 ENHRY and CDR2 SYGVKD. The template for TCR beta VDJ and CDR3 sequence profiling was genomic DNA. Via MiXCR, TCRdb re-called the reads, giving one row per CDR3 protein. This table has 65,000 or so distinct CDR3 sequences, 45% to 70% appearing once. The sequence came from a human donor in good health, serving as a control. The genes are TRBV10-3 and TRBJ2-7; unclear D gene. The specimen sequenced was sorted CD4+, CD8+, or CD8+CD57+ T cells (not recorded which) from PBMCs. The chain's CDR3 is CAAGFGHEQYF. CDR3 DNA sequence: TGTGCCGCAGGCTTCGGGCACGAGCAGTACTTC.